This entry concerns a single T cell receptor (beta chain). Generated by immunoSEQ multiplex PCR, the TCRdb table keeps only in-frame clones and is missing some. This table has 200,000 to 250,000 clones, nearly 90% appearing once. This record comes from a study of blood T cell repertoires in COVID-19. CDR1 and CDR2 (germline): LGHNA, YNFKEQ. Deletions cut 3 bases from V and 0 bases from J, with 6 bases between. This CDR3 has 13 amino acids. V usage is TRBV4-2 and J usage is TRBJ2-7; possibly TRBD1 for D (6 bases). The clonotype originates from a young man who had been exposed to COVID-19. Sequencing used PBMCs or T cells enriched from blood (not recorded which). The CDR3 sequence is CASSQGASYEQYF. DNA for the CDR3: TGTGCCAGCAGCCAGGGGGCCTCCTACGAGCAGTACTTC.